A selection of T cell receptor beta chains follows, all from one sample in a study of shared clonotypes between healthy human individuals. Using immunoSEQ multiplex PCR, the repertoire was profiled, and TCRdb retains in-frame clones only, with some absent. Of about 2.5 million clones detected, less than 95% appear once; the ten largest clones hold 0.3% to 0.45%. Sequencing was carried out using naive CD4+ T cells from PBMCs. All receptors come from a man between 18 and 29 years old in good health. Some clones in this sample may be carry-over from other donors' samples. Each CDR3 is given with its conserved first and last residue. The D gene is left open where the match is weak. Clone sizes are given selectively: once, few, many, or a class where the clone is expanded.

J gene | D gene | V gene | clone size | CDR3 DNA | CDR3 protein
TRBJ2-5 | . | TRBV4-2 | . | TGTGCCAGCAGCCCCTCTGCGGCAGGGCGAGGTGGAGAGACCCAGTACTTC | CASSPSAAGRGGETQYF
TRBJ2-2 | . | TRBV7-9 | . | TGTGCCAGCAGCCCTCCGGGACGATACACCGGGGAGCTGTTTTTT | CASSPPGRYTGELFF
TRBJ2-5 | . | TRBV7-9 | . | TGTGCCAGCAGCTTACTCGGTGAGACCCAGTACTTC | CASSLLGETQYF
TRBJ2-1 | TRBD2 | TRBV5-1 | . | TGCGCCAGCAGCCTCTGGACTAGCGGGCCGGGTGAGCAGTTCTTC | CASSLWTSGPGEQFF
TRBJ2-7 | . | TRBV5-8 | . | TGTGCCAGCAGCCCAATTGGGGTCTACGAGCAGTACTTC | CASSPIGVYEQYF
TRBJ1-2 | . | TRBV25-1 | . | TGTGCCAGCAGTGAATACTCAGGGCCGATTAACTATGGCTACACCTTC | CASSEYSGPINYGYTF
TRBJ2-2 | . | TRBV7-3 | . | TGTGCCAGCAGCTTATACCTAGCTTCGAACACCGGGGAGCTGTTTTTT | CASSLYLASNTGELFF
TRBJ2-1 | . | TRBV27 | . | TGTGCCAGCAGGACCCCAGGGGAAGAGCAGTTCTTC | CASRTPGEEQFF
TRBJ2-7 | . | TRBV29-1 | . | TGCAGCGTTCCTCCGGGACCCAACTACGAGCAGTACTTC | CSVPPGPNYEQYF
TRBJ2-3 | TRBD2 | TRBV15 | . | TGTGCCACCAGCAGAGATCTGAGCGGGAACACAGATACGCAGTATTTT | CATSRDLSGNTDTQYF
TRBJ2-7 | . | TRBV5-6 | . | TGTGCCAGCAGCTCACGGGGGACGTACGAGCAGTACTTC | CASSSRGTYEQYF
TRBJ1-2 | . | TRBV28 | once | TGTGCCAGCAGTACGTATCGTGGCTACACCTTC | CASSTYRGYTF
TRBJ1-5 | . | TRBV6-6 | . | TGTGCCAGCAGTTACACCAAAAATCAGCCCCAGCATTTT | CASSYTKNQPQHF
TRBJ2-2 | . | TRBV10-3 | . | TGTGCCATCAGTGAGGGTGATGGGGAGCTGTTTTTT | CAISEGDGELFF
TRBJ2-7 | TRBD1 | TRBV6-1 | . | TGTGCCAGCAGTCGACAGGGCCTCTCCTACGAGCAGTACTTC | CASSRQGLSYEQYF
TRBJ2-1 | TRBD2 | TRBV5-4 | . | TGTGCCAGCAGCTCGAGTCTAGCGGGAGTAAATGAGCAGTTCTTC | CASSSSLAGVNEQFF
TRBJ2-1 | TRBD2 | TRBV7-6 | . | TGTGCCAGCAGCCGCGCCGGGGGGATCAATGAGCAGTTCTTC | CASSRAGGINEQFF
TRBJ1-2 | . | TRBV5-6 | . | TGTGCCAGCAGCCCCTACGGGGGGGGGCGCGGGGATGGCTACACCTTC | CASSPYGGGRGDGYTF
TRBJ2-6 | TRBD1 | TRBV19 | few | TGTGCCAGTAGTATACAGGGGGCCTCTGGGGCCAACGTCCTGACTTTC | CASSIQGASGANVLTF
TRBJ2-1 | TRBD2 | TRBV7-3 | . | TGTGCCAGCAGCTTAAGGGGAGTAGCGGGAGTTCACAATGAGCAGTTCTTC | CASSLRGVAGVHNEQFF
TRBJ2-2 | . | TRBV11-2 | . | TGTGCCAGCAGCCCTCGGGGGCAGGGAAGAACCGGGGAGCTGTTTTTT | CASSPRGQGRTGELFF
TRBJ2-2 | . | TRBV21-1 | . | TGTGCCAGCATCCAAATAGACAGTACCGGGGAGCTGTTTTTT | CASIQIDSTGELFF
TRBJ2-3 | . | TRBV25-1 | . | TGTGCCAGCAGTGGTTGGGGCGGAGTAACAGATACGCAGTATTTT | CASSGWGGVTDTQYF
TRBJ1-2 | TRBD1 | TRBV28 | . | TGTGCCAGCAGTCCGGGACAGTATGGCTACACCTTC | CASSPGQYGYTF
TRBJ2-1 | . | TRBV5-1 | . | TGCGCCAGCAGCTTGGGGGGAGGCCCCAATGAGCAGTTCTTC | CASSLGGGPNEQFF
TRBJ2-1 | TRBD2 | TRBV4-2 | . | TGTGCCAGCAGGACTAGCGGTACCTACAATGAGCAGTTCTTC | CASRTSGTYNEQFF
TRBJ2-7 | TRBD2 | TRBV11-2 | . | TGTGCCAGCAGCCCCTTTGGGGTGAGCGGGAAATCCTACGAGCAGTACTTC | CASSPFGVSGKSYEQYF
TRBJ2-2 | . | TRBV6-1 | . | TGTGCCAGCAGTGCACTGGGGAGGACTGGATACACCGGGGAGCTGTTTTTT | CASSALGRTGYTGELFF
TRBJ2-1 | . | TRBV7-2 | . | TGTGCCAGCAGCTTAGACCGAGGCGATGAGCAGTTCTTC | CASSLDRGDEQFF
TRBJ1-1 | . | TRBV12-5 | . | TGTGCTAGTGGTTTGGGAGGGTTAGCTTTCTTT | CASGLGGLAFF
TRBJ2-1 | TRBD1 | TRBV5-1 | once | TGCGCCAGCAGCCTGGGGACAGGGGGCAATGAGCAGTTCTTC | CASSLGTGGNEQFF
TRBJ2-3 | TRBD1 | TRBV6-4 | . | TGTGCCAGCAGTGCGATACAGGGGTCCAATACGCAGTATTTT | CASSAIQGSNTQYF